This T cell receptor (beta chain) is drawn from a study of blood T cells in healthy people across ages. Study context: Researchers report that template switching captured about one barcoded beta molecule per two T cells. General study findings and limits: Both naive CD4+ cell counts and diversity were greater in long-lived donors than in aged donors.

V dropped 6 bases and J dropped 0; count of bases not matched to a gene: 4. The CDR3 totals 13 residues. Germline CDR1 SQVTM, CDR2 ANQGSEA. PCR was performed a second time for 7 to 11 cycles using a sample-barcoded 5' primer and a J-beta primer mix. TCRdb re-derived calls from the 5' RACE reads in MiXCR, one entry per CDR3 protein. The sample lists some 940,000 distinct CDR3 sequences, 25% to 30% occurring once. Ten or more counts support this clonotype. What it recognizes is unknown. This same sample was also part of a study on T cells of mothers and their children. That publication notes: Each mother yielded more than 9 million TCR beta CDR3 reads. Each child yielded about 3 million reads. Comparable shaping of TCR recombination output by thymic selection was observed in related and unrelated pairs.

The material sequenced was blood. The receptor comes from a woman aged 40 to 50 in good health. The V gene is TRBV29-1, the J gene TRBJ1-1; 7 bases align to TRBD1. The chain's CDR3 is CSVLGQVNTEAFF. The CDR3 DNA reads TGCAGCGTACTTGGACAGGTGAACACTGAAGCTTTCTTT.